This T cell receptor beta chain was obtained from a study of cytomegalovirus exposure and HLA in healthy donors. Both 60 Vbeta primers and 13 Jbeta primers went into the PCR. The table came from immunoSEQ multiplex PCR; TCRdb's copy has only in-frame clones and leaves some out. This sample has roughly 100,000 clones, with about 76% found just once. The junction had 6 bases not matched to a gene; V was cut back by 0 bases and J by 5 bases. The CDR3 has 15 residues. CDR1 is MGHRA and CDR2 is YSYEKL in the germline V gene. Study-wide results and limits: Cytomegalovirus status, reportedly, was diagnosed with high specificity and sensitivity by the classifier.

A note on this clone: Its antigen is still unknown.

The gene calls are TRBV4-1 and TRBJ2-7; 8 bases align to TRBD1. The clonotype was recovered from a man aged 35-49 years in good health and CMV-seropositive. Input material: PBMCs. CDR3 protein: CASSQEARGRDEQYF. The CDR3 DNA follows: TGCGCCAGCAGCCAAGAGGCCAGGGGGCGCGACGAGCAGTACTTC.